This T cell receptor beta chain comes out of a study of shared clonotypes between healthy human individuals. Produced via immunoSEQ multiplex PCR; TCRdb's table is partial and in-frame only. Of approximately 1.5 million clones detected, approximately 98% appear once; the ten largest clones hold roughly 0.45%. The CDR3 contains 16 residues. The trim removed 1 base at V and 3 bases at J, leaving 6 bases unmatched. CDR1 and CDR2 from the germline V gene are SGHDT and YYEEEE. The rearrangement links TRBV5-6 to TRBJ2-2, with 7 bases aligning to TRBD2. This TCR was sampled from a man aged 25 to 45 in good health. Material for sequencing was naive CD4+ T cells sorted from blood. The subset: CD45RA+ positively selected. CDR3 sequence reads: CASSLYAGVDTGELFF. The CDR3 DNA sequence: TGTGCCAGCAGCTTGTACGCGGGAGTAGACACCGGGGAGCTGTTTTTT.